This T cell receptor (beta chain) was recovered during a study of lymphopenia after photon versus proton radiotherapy. General study points: Under photons, naive T cells and diversity fell while effector/memory populations rose.

TCRdb's table, derived via immunoSEQ multiplex PCR, lists solely in-frame clones and lacks some. In the table there are 53,000 or so clones, approximately 82% of which are singletons. Per germline, CDR1 SQVTM and CDR2 ANQGSEA. This CDR3 contains 13 residues. V was pared by 4 bases and J by 5 bases, with 14 bases between. In the case of this clone: Antigen unknown.

The chain joins TRBV29-1 to TRBJ2-5; D is perhaps TRBD1 (6 bases). The specimen was peripheral blood, collected from a patient treated with photon-based radiotherapy. The receptor comes from a man aged 50 to 59 with gastric cancer. The CDR3 sequence is CSVARGVRETQYF. In nucleotides, the CDR3 is TGCAGCGTTGCCAGGGGAGTACGCGAGACCCAGTACTTC.